This T cell receptor (beta chain) was sequenced for a study of glioma-infiltrating T cells after dendritic cell vaccination. On the study more broadly: Glioblastoma patients came from Phase I and II dendritic cell vaccination trials.

J gave up 5 bases and V 5 bases, and 5 bases lay outside the gene matches. The CDR3 runs to 14 residues. CDR1 and CDR2 (germline): SGHVS, FNYEAQ. A few counts support this clone. Patients had residual fresh-frozen tumor tissue and more than two years of survival data. Generated by immunoSEQ multiplex PCR, the TCRdb table keeps only in-frame clones and is missing some. Of tens of thousands of clones in the sample, around 90% are singletons; the top ten hold under 4%. V and J are TRBV7-6 and TRBJ2-1; 8 bases align to TRBD1. The sample here was blood, taken before dendritic cell vaccination. The sequence was obtained from a human donor with glioblastoma. The CDR3 DNA is TGTGCCAGCAGCCAACAGGGGGAGGACAATGAGCAGTTCTTC. Encoded protein: CASSQQGEDNEQFF.